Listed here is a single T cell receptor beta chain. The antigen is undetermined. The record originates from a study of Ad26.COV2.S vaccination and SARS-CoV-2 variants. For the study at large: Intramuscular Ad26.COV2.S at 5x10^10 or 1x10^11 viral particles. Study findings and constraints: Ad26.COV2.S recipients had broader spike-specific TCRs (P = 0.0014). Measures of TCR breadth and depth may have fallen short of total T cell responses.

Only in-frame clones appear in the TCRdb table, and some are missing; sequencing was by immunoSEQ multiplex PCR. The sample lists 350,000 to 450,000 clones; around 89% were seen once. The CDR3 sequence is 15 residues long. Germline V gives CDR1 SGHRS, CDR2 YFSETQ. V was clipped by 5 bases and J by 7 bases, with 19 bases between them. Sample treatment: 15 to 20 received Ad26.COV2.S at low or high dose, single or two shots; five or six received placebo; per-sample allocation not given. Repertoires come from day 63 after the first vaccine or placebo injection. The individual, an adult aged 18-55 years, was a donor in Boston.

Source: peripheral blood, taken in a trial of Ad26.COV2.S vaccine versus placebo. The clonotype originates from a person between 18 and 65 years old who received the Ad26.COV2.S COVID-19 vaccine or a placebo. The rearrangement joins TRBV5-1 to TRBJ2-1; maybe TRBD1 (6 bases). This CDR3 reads CASSSGMGAQNEQFF. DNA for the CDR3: TGCGCCAGCAGTTCGGGAATGGGGGCCCAGAATGAGCAGTTCTTC.